These T cell receptor beta chains were read from a single sample in a study of beta chain features in type 1 diabetes. The repertoire was sequenced with immunoSEQ multiplex PCR; TCRdb's copy has only in-frame clones and lacks some. The sample contains approximately 170,000 clones, 7.8% of which appear only once. The sample consisted of central memory CD4+ T cells from blood. Receptors were obtained from a woman aged 35 to 49 with type 1 diabetes. Each CDR3 is given with its conserved first and last residue. The order of the fields is D gene, J gene, V gene, clone size, CDR3 protein, CDR3 DNA. D genes are given only for firm matches. Rows give clone size only sometimes, using once, few, many, or a class for an expanded clone.

D: TRBD1
J: TRBJ1-5
V: TRBV7-2
size: few
CDR3: CASSFGTGGNQPQHF
DNA: TGTGCCAGCAGCTTTGGGACAGGGGGCAATCAGCCCCAGCATTTT

D: NA
J: TRBJ2-5
V: TRBV7-2
size: NA
CDR3: CASSLEAGAETQYF
DNA: TGTGCCAGCAGCTTAGAGGCGGGGGCGGAGACCCAGTACTTC

D: TRBD2
J: TRBJ2-1
V: TRBV7-7
size: few
CDR3: CASSISSGGNNEQFF
DNA: TGTGCTAGCAGCATCTCTAGCGGGGGGAACAATGAGCAGTTCTTC

D: TRBD1
J: TRBJ1-1
V: TRBV30
size: NA
CDR3: CAWLKSLTGGQTEAFF
DNA: TGTGCCTGGCTAAAGAGCTTGACAGGGGGCCAGACTGAAGCTTTCTTT

D: TRBD1
J: TRBJ2-3
V: TRBV5-1
size: few
CDR3: CASSLGTGNTDTQYF
DNA: TGCGCCAGCAGCTTGGGGACAGGGAACACAGATACGCAGTATTTT

D: NA
J: TRBJ2-2
V: TRBV19
size: few
CDR3: CASNLQGMGTGELFF
DNA: TGTGCCAGTAACCTACAGGGCATGGGGACCGGGGAGCTGTTTTTT

D: NA
J: TRBJ2-7
V: TRBV7-2
size: NA
CDR3: CASSLGQIISSYEQYF
DNA: TGTGCCAGCAGCTTAGGACAAATTATAAGCTCCTACGAGCAGTACTTC

D: TRBD1
J: TRBJ1-4
V: TRBV4-3
size: few
CDR3: CASSRQGGTNEKLFF
DNA: TGCGCCAGCAGTCGACAGGGAGGTACTAATGAAAAACTGTTTTTT

D: TRBD2
J: TRBJ2-1
V: TRBV28
size: few
CDR3: CASSSGLAGPKQFF
DNA: TGTGCCAGCAGTTCGGGACTAGCGGGACCCAAGCAGTTCTTC

D: NA
J: TRBJ1-2
V: TRBV2
size: NA
CDR3: CASSQNYGYTF
DNA: TGTGCCAGCAGTCAAAACTATGGCTACACCTTC

D: NA
J: TRBJ2-7
V: TRBV20-1
size: few
CDR3: CSAKQGYEQYF
DNA: TGCAGTGCTAAACAGGGCTACGAGCAGTACTTC

D: NA
J: TRBJ2-2
V: TRBV9
size: NA
CDR3: CASSPAPGLPNTGELFF
DNA: TGTGCCAGCAGCCCAGCCCCGGGACTTCCTAACACCGGGGAGCTGTTTTTT

D: NA
J: TRBJ1-1
V: TRBV23-1
size: medium-sized
CDR3: CGPNTEAFF
DNA: TGCGGGCCAAACACTGAAGCTTTCTTT

D: NA
J: TRBJ2-7
V: TRBV29-1
size: NA
CDR3: CSVARDYEQYF
DNA: TGCAGCGTTGCCAGGGACTACGAGCAGTACTTC

D: NA
J: TRBJ2-2
V: TRBV5-4
size: NA
CDR3: CASSQDPQGPLTGELFF
DNA: TGCGCCAGCAGCCAAGATCCTCAGGGCCCCCTAACCGGGGAGCTGTTTTTT

D: NA
J: TRBJ1-1
V: TRBV29-1
size: few
CDR3: CSVPGRRHTEAFF
DNA: TGCAGCGTTCCCGGGAGGAGGCATACTGAAGCTTTCTTT

D: NA
J: TRBJ1-5
V: TRBV2
size: few
CDR3: CASSEARTTPQHF
DNA: TGTGCCAGCAGTGAAGCCCGTACTACGCCCCAGCATTTT

D: NA
J: TRBJ1-2
V: TRBV18
size: few
CDR3: CASSPAPTDGYTF
DNA: TGTGCCAGCTCACCCGCGCCTACGGATGGCTACACCTTC

D: NA
J: TRBJ2-6
V: TRBV4-2
size: few
CDR3: CASSPHSSGANVLTF
DNA: TGTGCCAGCAGCCCCCACAGTTCTGGGGCCAACGTCCTGACTTTC

D: TRBD2
J: TRBJ2-1
V: TRBV7-9
size: many
CDR3: CASSYGTTHNEQFF
DNA: TGTGCCAGCAGCTACGGGACTACCCACAATGAGCAGTTCTTC

D: TRBD2
J: TRBJ2-6
V: TRBV6-1
size: once
CDR3: CASSDRDYGANVLTF
DNA: TGTGCCAGCAGTGATCGGGACTATGGGGCCAACGTCCTGACTTTC

D: TRBD2
J: TRBJ2-7
V: TRBV5-6
size: NA
CDR3: CASTSAGTSVNEQYF
DNA: TGTGCCAGCACCTCGGCAGGGACTAGCGTCAACGAGCAGTACTTC

D: NA
J: TRBJ2-5
V: TRBV28
size: many
CDR3: CASRAWGGIQETQYF
DNA: TGTGCCAGCAGAGCCTGGGGCGGCATTCAAGAGACCCAGTACTTC

D: NA
J: TRBJ1-1
V: TRBV4-2
size: NA
CDR3: CASSHSEAGTEAFF
DNA: TGTGCCAGCAGCCACTCCGAGGCCGGAACTGAAGCTTTCTTT

D: TRBD2
J: TRBJ2-2
V: TRBV7-3
size: NA
CDR3: CASSLGGAGELFF
DNA: TGTGCCAGCAGCTTAGGGGGGGCCGGGGAGCTGTTTTTT

D: NA
J: TRBJ1-1
V: TRBV14
size: few
CDR3: CASSRVGGGITEAFF
DNA: TGTGCCAGCAGTCGCGTGGGGGGGGGAATCACTGAAGCTTTCTTT

D: NA
J: TRBJ2-5
V: TRBV30
size: few
CDR3: CAWAQGKQETQYF
DNA: TGTGCCTGGGCCCAGGGAAAGCAAGAGACCCAGTACTTC

D: TRBD2
J: TRBJ2-7
V: TRBV7-6
size: NA
CDR3: CASSLRAGGVPYEQYF
DNA: TGTGCCAGCAGCTTAAGGGCGGGAGGCGTCCCCTACGAGCAGTACTTC

D: NA
J: TRBJ1-6
V: TRBV14
size: NA
CDR3: CASSPGQSYNSPLHF
DNA: TGTGCCAGCAGCCCCGGACAGTCATATAATTCACCCCTCCACTTT

D: TRBD1
J: TRBJ1-1
V: TRBV4-2
size: NA
CDR3: CASSQVLGGAIGAFF
DNA: TGTGCCAGCAGCCAAGTTTTAGGGGGCGCGATCGGGGCTTTCTTT

D: TRBD1
J: TRBJ2-1
V: TRBV7-2
size: NA
CDR3: CASSPWTGAREQFF
DNA: TGTGCCAGCAGCCCGTGGACAGGGGCCCGGGAGCAGTTCTTC

D: NA
J: TRBJ1-2
V: TRBV28
size: NA
CDR3: CASSLTRGVYGYTF
DNA: TGTGCCAGCAGTTTAACCAGGGGAGTCTATGGCTACACCTTC

D: NA
J: TRBJ2-7
V: TRBV19
size: many
CDR3: CASKAETYEQYF
DNA: TGTGCCAGTAAGGCGGAGACCTACGAGCAGTACTTC

D: NA
J: TRBJ2-7
V: TRBV19
size: few
CDR3: CASSTNPTGEQYF
DNA: TGTGCCAGTAGTACTAACCCGACGGGCGAGCAGTACTTC

D: NA
J: TRBJ2-7
V: TRBV15
size: NA
CDR3: CATSTGRGYEQYF
DNA: TGTGCCACCAGCACGGGCAGGGGATACGAGCAGTACTTC

D: NA
J: TRBJ2-1
V: TRBV6-4
size: many
CDR3: CASSDSILGSSSYNEQFF
DNA: TGTGCCAGCAGTGACTCGATTCTCGGGTCGAGCTCCTACAATGAGCAGTTCTTC

D: TRBD2
J: TRBJ2-1
V: TRBV29-1
size: few
CDR3: CSVPGLAGVGEQFF
DNA: TGCAGCGTCCCGGGACTAGCGGGAGTTGGTGAGCAGTTCTTC

D: NA
J: TRBJ2-3
V: TRBV20-1
size: NA
CDR3: CSARQSDTQYF
DNA: TGCAGTGCAAGACAGTCAGATACGCAGTATTTT

D: NA
J: TRBJ1-2
V: TRBV28
size: NA
CDR3: CASRRTGGAGYGYTF
DNA: TGTGCCAGCAGGCGAACGGGGGGCGCGGGTTATGGCTACACCTTC

D: NA
J: TRBJ2-3
V: TRBV7-2
size: NA
CDR3: CASARSASRSTDTQYF
DNA: TGTGCCAGCGCCCGGTCCGCGAGCAGGAGCACAGATACGCAGTATTTT

D: NA
J: TRBJ1-1
V: TRBV9
size: NA
CDR3: CASSVTRQDTEAFF
DNA: TGTGCCAGCAGCGTAACAAGGCAGGACACTGAAGCTTTCTTT

D: TRBD2
J: TRBJ2-1
V: TRBV5-1
size: few
CDR3: CASSREGNEQFF
DNA: TGCGCCAGCAGCCGGGAGGGCAATGAGCAGTTCTTC

D: NA
J: TRBJ2-6
V: TRBV19
size: few
CDR3: CASTPRSSGANVLTF
DNA: TGTGCCAGTACCCCTCGGAGCTCCGGGGCCAACGTCCTGACTTTC

D: NA
J: TRBJ1-3
V: TRBV30
size: NA
CDR3: CAWKLYSGNTIYF
DNA: TGTGCCTGGAAACTCTACTCTGGAAACACCATATATTTT

D: NA
J: TRBJ2-6
V: TRBV2
size: NA
CDR3: CASSSRGDANVLTF
DNA: TGTGCCAGCAGCTCCAGGGGGGACGCCAACGTCCTGACTTTC

D: TRBD1
J: TRBJ1-1
V: TRBV28
size: NA
CDR3: CASSLKQGASDEAFF
DNA: TGTGCCAGCAGTCTTAAACAGGGGGCGTCCGATGAAGCTTTCTTT

D: TRBD1
J: TRBJ2-5
V: TRBV4-2
size: NA
CDR3: CASSQGTGQETQYF
DNA: TGTGCCAGCAGCCAGGGGACAGGGCAGGAGACCCAGTACTTC

D: NA
J: TRBJ1-4
V: TRBV9
size: NA
CDR3: CASSASFGGEEKLFF
DNA: TGTGCCAGCAGCGCGTCCTTCGGGGGAGAGGAAAAACTGTTTTTT

D: TRBD2
J: TRBJ2-1
V: TRBV7-2
size: few
CDR3: CASSLRYSGRTHEQFF
DNA: TGTGCCAGCAGCTTAAGGTATAGCGGGCGGACCCATGAGCAGTTCTTC

D: NA
J: TRBJ2-5
V: TRBV27
size: NA
CDR3: CASSLVQGETQYF
DNA: TGTGCCAGCAGTTTGGTGCAGGGAGAGACCCAGTACTTC

D: TRBD1
J: TRBJ2-1
V: TRBV29-1
size: NA
CDR3: CSVWGRGRIGSRSNEQFF
DNA: TGCAGCGTTTGGGGCAGGGGGCGCATCGGTTCTAGGAGTAATGAGCAGTTCTTC

D: TRBD1
J: TRBJ1-2
V: TRBV2
size: few
CDR3: CASSGSPGGSYGYTF
DNA: TGTGCCAGCAGTGGCAGCCCAGGGGGGTCGTATGGCTACACCTTC

D: NA
J: TRBJ1-5
V: TRBV2
size: few
CDR3: CASSQQGTHQPQHF
DNA: TGTGCCAGCAGTCAACAGGGCACCCATCAGCCCCAGCATTTT

D: TRBD2
J: TRBJ2-3
V: TRBV7-3
size: many
CDR3: CASSLETSGGSDTQYF
DNA: TGTGCCAGCAGCTTAGAGACTAGCGGGGGCTCGGATACGCAGTATTTT